The clone carrying this T cell receptor (beta chain) occurred a few times. The germline gives CDR1 SNHLY, CDR2 FYNNEI. The CDR3 has 12 residues. Trimming took off 8 bases at V and 2 bases at J, with 10 bases between the two ends. The data are from a study of blood T cell repertoires in COVID-19. Original processing methods: Scientists estimated how many nucleated cells there were by amplifying reference gene primers. The method was immunoSEQ multiplex PCR; TCRdb's version includes in-frame clones alone and lacks a portion of them. Clone size and the V and J calls come from that table; the DNA yielded D and trimming. Among more than 250,000 clones listed, approximately 85% were seen once.

This clonotype was obtained from a woman in her forties or fifties with acute or convalescent COVID-19. This chain connects TRBV2 to TRBJ2-7; D unclear. The sample taken for sequencing was peripheral blood. Here the CDR3 DNA reads TGTGCCAGCGGGCCAGTTACCTACGAGCAGTACTTC. As protein: CASGPVTYEQYF.